This T cell receptor (beta chain) came from a study of blood T cells in healthy people across ages. On the study more broadly: Through template switching, about one barcoded beta molecule was captured per two T cells, as measured in model experiments.

Germline V gene data show CDR1 as SGHTA and CDR2 as FQGNSA. The CDR3 runs to 13 residues. Trimming took 0 bases from V and 5 from J, leaving 8 bases between them. This clonotype occurred a few times. The use of a sample-barcoded 5' primer and a J-beta primer mix characterized a second PCR of about 7 to 12 cycles. Each CDR3 protein is one row after TCRdb ran MiXCR on the 5' RACE reads. The sample lists approximately 760,000 distinct CDR3 sequences; 20% to 30% were seen once. There were at least 5 micrograms of total RNA extracted from every sample. The sample also formed part of further work on T cells of mothers and their children.

This receptor was obtained from a boy younger than 18 in good health. Sequenced input: blood. V usage is TRBV7-2 and J usage is TRBJ2-7; D remains unclear. CDR3 bases: TGTGCCAGCAGCTTAGCCACTGGGAACGAGCAGTACTTC. It translates to CASSLATGNEQYF.